These 21 T cell receptor beta chains were sequenced from one sample in a study of cytomegalovirus exposure and HLA in healthy donors. Researchers ran the PCR with 60 Vbeta and 13 Jbeta primers. The data were produced by immunoSEQ multiplex PCR, yet TCRdb's version contains in-frame clones alone and is incomplete. In total, the table holds 180,000 or so clones. The sequenced sample consisted of PBMCs. Source of these receptors: a boy aged 5-17 years in good health and CMV-seronegative.

The chain links TRBV5-1 to TRBJ2-3; D may be TRBD2 (7 bases). The V end was cut by 2 bases, the J end by 6 bases, with 13 bases between. Germline assignment: CDR1 SGHRS and CDR2 YFSETQ. The CDR3 length is 14 residues. The CDR3 bases are TGCGCCAGCAGCTTTAGGGGGGGCGGGGATACGCAGTATTTT. Its translation is CASSFRGGGDTQYF.

The chain couples TRBV19 to TRBJ1-4; no clear D gene. V lost 2 bases and J lost 8, with 9 bases in between. There are 13 residues in the CDR3. CDR1 and CDR2 (germline): LNHDA, SQIVND (reference sequence). The CDR3 sequence is CASSIRYREKLFF. The CDR3 bases are TGTGCCAGTAGTATAAGGTACAGAGAAAAACTGTTTTTT. The variable domain in full, with the rest retrieved from reference TRBV19 and TRBJ1-4, is DGGITQSPKYLFRKEGQNVTLSCEQNLNHDAMYWYRQDPGQGLRLIYYSQIVNDFQKGDIAEGYSVSREKKESFPLTVTSAQKNPTAFYLCASSIRYREKLFFGSGTQLSVL.

This sequence joins TRBV5-1 and TRBJ1-3; a possible D gene is TRBD1 (5 bases). The CDR3 runs to 14 residues. Germline V gene lookup returns CDR1 SGHRS and CDR2 YFSETQ. The V end was cut by 4 bases, the J end by 0 bases, with 8 bases between. DNA of the CDR3: TGCGCCAGCAGCGGGGGGACCTCTGGAAACACCATATATTTT. Translating gives CASSGGTSGNTIYF.

The chain has TRBV25-1 and TRBJ1-1; 8 bases map to TRBD1. Germline CDR1 and CDR2: MGHDK and SYGVNS. Trimming at V came to 3 bases and at J to 4 bases, leaving 7 bases not matched to a gene. This CDR3 comprises 15 residues. The CDR3 reads CASSDMGTGGTEAFF. The CDR3 DNA sequence: TGTGCCAGCAGTGATATGGGGACAGGTGGCACTGAAGCTTTCTTT.

This sequence joins TRBV7-9 and TRBJ2-7; D unresolved. V lost 2 bases and J 3 bases, leaving 11 bases between the germline ends. CDR3 length equals 14 residues. The germline gives CDR1 SEHNR, CDR2 FQNEAQ (reference sequence). DNA of the CDR3: TGTGCCAGCAGCTTATATTCCAGCGACTACGAGCAGTACTTC. It yields the protein CASSLYSSDYEQYF.

The chain employs TRBV5-6 and TRBJ1-2; possibly TRBD1 for D (5 bases). Trimming took 0 bases from V and 4 from J, leaving 13 bases between them. This CDR3 has 15 residues. Germline V CDR1 and CDR2: SGHDT, YYEEEE. In DNA form, the CDR3 reads TGTGCCAGCAGCTTGGTAGGGGAAATCTTCTATGGCTACACCTTC. Translating it yields CASSLVGEIFYGYTF.

V gene TRBV18 combines with J gene TRBJ2-5, with TRBD2 matching 12 bases. This CDR3 contains 17 residues. V shed 1 base and J 1 base; nucleotides not matched to a gene: 4. Germline V gene sequence: CDR1 KGHSH, CDR2 LQKENI. The chain's CDR3 is CASSPLLAGGPQETQYF. In DNA, the CDR3 is TGTGCCAGCTCACCACTACTAGCGGGGGGCCCCCAAGAGACCCAGTACTTC.

The rearrangement uses TRBV4-1 and TRBJ1-1; D is unresolved. V was trimmed by 1 base and J by 1 base, leaving 10 bases between them. The CDR3 contains 15 residues. The V gene's germline CDR1 is MGHRA and CDR2 YSYEKL. CDR3 amino acids: CASSQVQWANTEAFF. The CDR3 DNA reads as TGCGCCAGCAGCCAAGTACAGTGGGCGAACACTGAAGCTTTCTTT.

This chain connects TRBV5-1 to TRBJ1-1; TRBD1 might be the D (5 bases). Germline assignment: CDR1 SGHRS and CDR2 YFSETQ. V shed 0 bases and J shed 4 bases, with 10 bases lying between them. The CDR3 is 14 residues long. The CDR3 DNA reads as TGCGCCAGCAGCTTGGCAGGGTCGGGCACTGAAGCTTTCTTT. Protein product: CASSLAGSGTEAFF.

The rearrangement uses TRBV11-3 and TRBJ2-2; tentative D call: TRBD2 (6 bases). Germline CDR1 SGHNT, CDR2 YENEEA. V was trimmed by 5 bases and J by 6 bases, leaving 10 bases between them. This CDR3 is 13 amino acids long. The CDR3 reads CASSPGGSGELFF. CDR3 nucleotide sequence: TGTGCCAGCAGCCCCGGAGGGTCCGGGGAGCTGTTTTTT.

The gene calls are TRBV4-1 and TRBJ1-1; 8 bases map to TRBD1. The CDR3 has 14 residues. Losses at the gene ends were 4 bases for V and 11 bases for J; bases not matched to a gene: 12. Germline assignment: CDR1 MGHRA and CDR2 YSYEKL. Here the CDR3 DNA reads TGCGCCAGCAGCCCCCGGACAGGGCAGGCGGGGGCTTTCTTT. Translating gives CASSPRTGQAGAFF.

The rearrangement links TRBV6-1 to TRBJ1-5; D possibly corresponds to TRBD1 (6 bases). V lost 6 bases and J lost 7, with 16 bases in between. Germline-derived CDR1 and CDR2 are MNHNS and SASEGT. CDR3 length: 14 amino acids. Written as DNA, the CDR3 is TGTGCCAGCAGGAGGGGGGGGGCAGACCAGCCCCAGCATTTT. This codes for CASRRGGADQPQHF.

The rearrangement links TRBV4-2 to TRBJ1-2; no reliable D call. The length of the CDR3 is 15 residues. The germline V gene has CDR1 LGHNA and CDR2 YNFKEQ. The V end was cut by 0 bases, the J end by 4 bases, with 12 bases between. The CDR3 loop is CASSQDLDNSYGYTF. The DNA of the CDR3 is TGTGCCAGCAGCCAAGATCTTGACAATTCCTATGGCTACACCTTC.

The V gene is TRBV9, the J gene TRBJ2-3, with 12 bases lining up with TRBD2. With V trimmed by 0 bases and J by 5 bases, 7 bases remained unmatched. Germline assignment: CDR1 SGDLS and CDR2 YYNGEE. CDR3 length: 17 residues. The CDR3 nucleotides read TGTGCCAGCAGCGTAGTCGCTAGCGGGGGGGTTCAAGATACGCAGTATTTT. Amino acid sequence: CASSVVASGGVQDTQYF.

J is TRBJ2-7 and V is TRBV12-5; the match to TRBD1 covers 9 bases. V shed 4 bases, J shed 4 bases, and the junction held 17 bases outside the gene matches. The germline CDR1 and CDR2 sequences are LGHNT and FRNRAP. This CDR3 has 18 residues. This CDR3 reads CASGCIPGDREKKYEQYF. The DNA for the CDR3 is TGTGCTAGTGGTTGCATACCCGGGGACAGGGAAAAGAAGTACGAGCAGTACTTC.

V gene TRBV6-5 combines with J gene TRBJ1-2; TRBD1 matches at 9 bases. Germline values: CDR1 MNHEY, CDR2 SVGAGI. Trimming took 0 bases from V and 8 from J; bases not matched to a gene: 4. The CDR3 totals 14 residues. As DNA, the CDR3 is TGTGCCAGCAGTTACTCGGGGACAGGGTCCGGCTACACCTTC. Translation gives CASSYSGTGSGYTF.

This chain joins TRBV7-9 and TRBJ2-5; 7 nucleotides agree with TRBD1. Losses at the gene ends were 5 bases for V and 4 bases for J; bases not matched to a gene: 7. Looked up from germline, CDR1 is SEHNR and CDR2 is FQNEAQ (reference sequence). This CDR3 contains 14 residues. CDR3 residues: CASSVGGVRETQYF. The DNA for the CDR3 is TGTGCCAGCAGCGTAGGGGGCGTGAGAGAGACCCAGTACTTC. Drawing the rest from reference TRBV7-9 and TRBJ2-5, the complete variable domain is DTGVSQNPRHKITKRGQNVTFRCDPISEHNRLYWYRQTLGQGPEFLTYFQNEAQLEKSRLLSDRFSAERPKGSFSTLEIQRTEQGDSAMYLCASSVGGVRETQYFGPGTRLLVL.

The chain joins TRBV18 to TRBJ1-1; 11 bases are shared with TRBD1. The germline V gene has CDR1 KGHSH and CDR2 LQKENI. The CDR3 has 17 residues. V dropped 3 bases and J dropped 5; count of bases not matched to a gene: 11. The CDR3 DNA follows: TGTGCCAGCTCACCGGGACAGGGGGGTTCTGTTTTGACTGAAGCTTTCTTT. It specifies CASSPGQGGSVLTEAFF.

V gene TRBV21-1 combines with J gene TRBJ1-3; TRBD1, as called in the table, went unchecked against the DNA. TRBV21-1 has pseudogene status. There are 14 residues in the CDR3. CDR3 sequence reads: CASSARQGVNTIYF. The CDR3 DNA sequence: TGTGCCAGCAGCGCAAGACAGGGGGTCAACACCATATATTTT.

The chain joins TRBV19 to TRBJ2-7; D is possibly TRBD1 (6 bases). Germline V CDR1 and CDR2: LNHDA, SQIVND (reference sequence). The germline V and J ends were trimmed by 6 bases and 6 bases, with 12 bases remaining between them. The CDR3 has 12 amino acids. CDR3: CASSPTGSEQYF. The CDR3 DNA reads as TGTGCCAGTAGCCCAACAGGGAGCGAGCAGTACTTC.

V and J are TRBV4-1 and TRBJ2-3; D uncertain. Germline CDR1 is MGHRA and CDR2 is YSYEKL. This CDR3 spans 13 amino acids. The ends were cut back, 5 bases at V and 4 bases at J, with 10 bases in the middle. This chain's CDR3 is CASSSRAADTQYF. CDR3 nucleotide sequence: TGCGCCAGCAGCTCCCGAGCTGCAGATACGCAGTATTTT.